A selection of T cell receptor beta chains follows, all from one sample in a study of Ad26.COV2.S vaccination and SARS-CoV-2 variants. The method was immunoSEQ multiplex PCR; TCRdb's version includes in-frame clones alone and lacks a portion of them. The data hold hundreds of thousands of clones, with 88% observed a single time. The sequenced sample was peripheral blood, obtained in a trial of Ad26.COV2.S vaccine versus placebo. The receptors originated from a person between 18 and 65 years old who received the Ad26.COV2.S COVID-19 vaccine or a placebo. Each CDR3 is given with its conserved first and last residue. Each record gives: V gene, J gene, clone size, D gene, CDR3 length, CDR3 DNA, CDR3 protein. The D gene is left open where the match is weak. Only some rows state a clone size, as once, few, many or a class for expanded clones.

v_gene: TRBV7-2
j_gene: TRBJ2-7
abundance: NA
d_gene: NA
len: 17
CDR3nt: TGTGCCAGCAGCTTAGCTTTGTCATCGAAGCGTACCTACGAGCAGTACTTC
CDR3aa: CASSLALSSKRTYEQYF

v_gene: TRBV18
j_gene: TRBJ2-7
abundance: once
d_gene: TRBD2
len: 15
CDR3nt: TGTGCCAGCTCACCGGGGGGTAGCGGGAACTACGAGCAGTACTTC
CDR3aa: CASSPGGSGNYEQYF

v_gene: TRBV19
j_gene: TRBJ2-5
abundance: NA
d_gene: NA
len: 15
CDR3nt: TGTGCCAGTAGTATGGGCGGGGCATATGGGGAGACCCAGTACTTC
CDR3aa: CASSMGGAYGETQYF

v_gene: TRBV29-1
j_gene: TRBJ1-1
abundance: NA
d_gene: TRBD1
len: 12
CDR3nt: TGCAGCGTTGCCTACAGGGGGAGCGAAGCTTTCTTT
CDR3aa: CSVAYRGSEAFF

v_gene: TRBV28
j_gene: TRBJ2-1
abundance: NA
d_gene: TRBD1
len: 15
CDR3nt: TGTGCCAGCAGCCCGAGGGACAGGGGCTACAATGAGCAGTTCTTC
CDR3aa: CASSPRDRGYNEQFF

v_gene: TRBV2
j_gene: TRBJ1-2
abundance: NA
d_gene: NA
len: 14
CDR3nt: TGTGCCAGCAGTGTAACTTCCTCTAACTATGGCTACACCTTC
CDR3aa: CASSVTSSNYGYTF

v_gene: TRBV28
j_gene: TRBJ1-2
abundance: NA
d_gene: NA
len: 15
CDR3nt: TGTGCCAGCAGTTTACGACAGGATTCCTTCTATGGCTACACCTTC
CDR3aa: CASSLRQDSFYGYTF

v_gene: TRBV6-2/TRBV6-3
j_gene: TRBJ1-5
abundance: NA
d_gene: NA
len: 14
CDR3nt: TGTGCCAGCAGTTACCCCGCAGGTAATCAGCCCCAGCATTTT
CDR3aa: CASSYPAGNQPQHF

v_gene: TRBV18
j_gene: TRBJ2-2
abundance: NA
d_gene: NA
len: 15
CDR3nt: TGTGCCAGCTCACCACGACAGGGAGGGACCGGGGAGCTGTTTTTT
CDR3aa: CASSPRQGGTGELFF

v_gene: TRBV9
j_gene: TRBJ2-7
abundance: once
d_gene: NA
len: 14
CDR3nt: TGTGCCAGCAGCGTACGTACGGAAGGTGCCGAGCAGTACTTC
CDR3aa: CASSVRTEGAEQYF

v_gene: TRBV11-3
j_gene: TRBJ2-6
abundance: once
d_gene: NA
len: 19
CDR3nt: TGTGCCAGCAGCTCGACTTATAGGGGCTTCACCTCTGGGGCCAACGTCCTGACTTTC
CDR3aa: CASSSTYRGFTSGANVLTF

v_gene: TRBV3-1/TRBV3-2
j_gene: TRBJ1-5
abundance: NA
d_gene: NA
len: 12
CDR3nt: TGTGCCAGCAGCGTAGGGAATCAGCCCCAGCATTTT
CDR3aa: CASSVGNQPQHF

v_gene: TRBV7-3
j_gene: TRBJ2-7
abundance: NA
d_gene: NA
len: 15
CDR3nt: TGTGCCAGCAGCCGCACCACGGGACTTTATTACGAGCAGTACTTC
CDR3aa: CASSRTTGLYYEQYF

v_gene: TRBV7-2
j_gene: TRBJ2-1
abundance: NA
d_gene: NA
len: 15
CDR3nt: TGTGCCAGCAGCAAGACTGGAGCCTCCTACAATGAGCAGTTCTTC
CDR3aa: CASSKTGASYNEQFF